Following are 15 T cell receptor beta chains from one sample sequenced in a study of OX40 agonist ivuxolimab in advanced cancers. The table came from immunoSEQ multiplex PCR; TCRdb's copy has only in-frame clones and leaves some out. The sample has around 150,000 clones, approximately 94% seen once. Material: CD4+ or CD8+ T cells sorted from blood, obtained in a trial of the OX40 agonist ivuxolimab. The receptors were gathered from an adult with an advanced solid tumor such as melanoma, head and neck, liver or kidney cancer.

This clone was found once. The genes are TRBV28 and TRBJ1-5; tentatively, D is TRBD1 (5 bases). V was shortened by 5 bases and J by 1 base, with 15 bases between the two germline ends. Germline V CDR1 and CDR2: MDHEN, SYDVKM. This CDR3 comprises 16 residues. The CDR3 region has the DNA TGTGCCAGCAGTATCGTCGGGGGACTCAGCAATCAGCCCCAGCATTTT. This gives the protein CASSIVGGLSNQPQHF.

The chain is built from TRBV9 and TRBJ1-6; no clear D. This CDR3 is built from 14 residues. The V and J ends lost 0 bases and 10 bases respectively, with 11 bases between them. From germline, CDR1 is SGDLS and CDR2 YYNGEE. The CDR3 sequence: CASSVVGEGSPLHF. CDR3 DNA sequence: TGTGCCAGCAGCGTAGTCGGGGAGGGATCACCCCTCCACTTT.

The gene calls are TRBV14 and TRBJ1-3, with D maybe TRBD1 (5 bases). Germline V CDR1 and CDR2: SGHDN, FVKESK. The germline V and J ends were trimmed by 4 bases and 9 bases, with 19 bases remaining between them. The CDR3 has 15 amino acids. CDR3 coding DNA: TGTGCCAGCAGCCGGACCGGGACCCGAGATTTCACCATATATTTT. Translated, it gives CASSRTGTRDFTIYF.

The rearrangement joins TRBV6-6 to TRBJ1-2; TRBD1 matches at 8 bases. The CDR3 is 12 residues long. V shed 7 bases, J shed 8 bases, and the junction held 6 bases outside the gene matches. Germline V gene sequence: CDR1 MNHNY, CDR2 SVGAGI (reference sequence). This chain's CDR3 is CASTQGAGGYTF. The DNA for the CDR3 is TGTGCCAGCACCCAGGGGGCTGGAGGCTACACCTTC.

V is TRBV14 and J is TRBJ2-1; D uncertain. V lost 3 bases, J lost 10 bases, and 19 bases lay in between. Germline loops: CDR1 SGHDN, CDR2 FVKESK. The CDR3 is 15 amino acids. CDR3 in DNA: TGTGCCAGCAGCCACGAGGCAGGCTCCCGTCGAGAGCAGTTCTTC. This gives the protein CASSHEAGSRREQFF.

This clone has only a few counts. V and J are TRBV27 and TRBJ2-3; the D is unclear. Germline values: CDR1 MNHEY, CDR2 SMNVEV (reference sequence). V was pared by 5 bases and J by 1 base, with 10 bases between. This CDR3 spans 14 amino acids. The DNA for the CDR3 is TGTGCCAGCAGTCCAACCCGGGGCACAGATACGCAGTATTTT. It encodes CASSPTRGTDTQYF.

The gene calls are TRBV9 and TRBJ2-2; 7 nucleotides line up with TRBD2. The CDR3 is 15 amino acids. CDR1 SGDLS and CDR2 YYNGEE come from the germline V gene. V lost 2 bases, J lost 6 bases, and 7 bases stayed unmatched. This chain's CDR3 is CASSVRGSGAGELFF. In DNA, the CDR3 is TGTGCCAGCAGCGTTAGAGGGAGCGGGGCCGGGGAGCTGTTTTTT.

The genes are TRBV5-6 and TRBJ2-2; tentative D call: TRBD1 (6 bases). Trimming left V 2 bases short and J 0 bases short, with 17 bases between. CDR3 length: 18 residues. CDR1 is SGHDT and CDR2 is YYEEEE in the germline V gene. The CDR3 loop is CASSFWGTGYSNTGELFF. As DNA, the CDR3 is TGTGCCAGCAGCTTCTGGGGTACAGGGTACTCGAACACCGGGGAGCTGTTTTTT.

This sequence joins TRBV28 and TRBJ2-7; 7 nucleotides agree with TRBD2. Germline values: CDR1 MDHEN, CDR2 SYDVKM. This CDR3 spans 14 amino acids. The V segment lost 7 bases and the J segment 4 bases; nucleotides outside the gene matches: 10. The CDR3 DNA reads TGTGCCAGCACAGCGCGGGGGATTAATTACGAGCAGTACTTC. Protein product: CASTARGINYEQYF.

The genes are TRBV5-6 and TRBJ1-3, with D uncertain. Germline V gene lookup returns CDR1 SGHDT and CDR2 YYEEEE. The CDR3 sequence is 15 residues long. Trimming pared 1 base from V and 0 bases from J, leaving 8 bases between. This CDR3 reads CASSLSGFSGNTIYF. The CDR3 DNA sequence: TGTGCCAGCAGCTTGTCGGGCTTCTCTGGAAACACCATATATTTT.

The chain joins TRBV5-1 to TRBJ2-1; 8 nucleotides align to TRBD2. CDR3 length: 18 residues. Germline assignment: CDR1 SGHRS and CDR2 YFSETQ. V was clipped by 8 bases and J by 9 bases; unmatched bases: 25. The CDR3 bases are TGCGCCAGGCCGCGCGGGGGTAGCGGGGCCTCCCTCGCAAGTGAGCAGTTCTTC. Its translation is CARPRGGSGASLASEQFF.

The chain uses TRBV4-3 and TRBJ1-6; D unresolved. CDR1 and CDR2 (germline): LGHNA, YSLEER. Trimming stripped 1 base from V and 0 bases from J, with 7 bases between. The length of the CDR3 is 16 residues. CDR3 DNA sequence: TGCGCCAGCAGCCAAGTCCGATACTCCTATAATTCACCCCTCCACTTT. This gives the protein CASSQVRYSYNSPLHF.

The chain employs TRBV14 and TRBJ1-6; TRBD1 aligns across 7 bases. The germline CDR1 and CDR2 sequences are SGHDN and FVKESK. The CDR3 covers 15 residues. V dropped 1 base and J dropped 6; count of bases not matched to a gene: 3. CDR3 DNA sequence: TGTGCCAGCAGCCAAGCCCAGGGGGGTAATTCACCCCTCCACTTT. Its translation: CASSQAQGGNSPLHF.

V and J are TRBV4-3 and TRBJ1-6, with 8 bases matching TRBD1. V shed 4 bases and J 10 bases; nucleotides not matched to a gene: 6. The germline CDR1 and CDR2 sequences are LGHNA and YSLEER. The CDR3 consists of 14 residues. CDR3 sequence: CASSRGQGDSPLHF. The CDR3, as DNA: TGCGCCAGCAGCCGCGGACAGGGAGACTCACCCCTCCACTTT.

In this sample, this clone turned up once. The chain carries TRBV5-6 and TRBJ2-1, with D tentatively TRBD1 (6 bases). The CDR3 is 14 residues long. Germline CDR1 and CDR2: SGHDT and YYEEEE. Trimming removed 3 bases at V and 9 bases at J, with 16 bases between. Written as DNA, the CDR3 is TGTGCCAGCAGCTCTTACAGGGCCTGGGGTGAGCAGTTCTTC. This sequence encodes CASSSYRAWGEQFF.